Described below is a single TCR beta chain sequence and its context. This specimen belongs to a study of T cells in Graves' hyperthyroidism and ophthalmopathy. TCR beta CDR3 regions were amplified from RNA transcripts. TCR CDR3 underwent first-round RT-PCR with the HTBI primer set. In TCRdb, the multiplex PCR reads were re-called with MiXCR into one record per CDR3 protein. The data hold approximately 480,000 distinct CDR3 sequences, with roughly 20% observed a single time. Uncontrolled infection, other autoimmune disease, pregnancy or lactation disqualified patients from enrolment. Thyroid ultrasound and orbital computed tomography, with clinical symptoms and serum thyroxine and TRAb, informed diagnoses. Approximately 9.3 ml of fresh peripheral blood supplied the PBMCs. V lost 1 base, J lost 2 bases, and 9 bases lay in between. This CDR3 is 14 amino acids long. Germline CDR1 reads SGHRS; CDR2 reads YFSETQ.

The chain couples TRBV5-1 to TRBJ1-1; no clear D. The clonotype was recovered from a young man with Graves' hyperthyroidism. Sequencing was carried out using blood. Written as DNA, the CDR3 is TGCGCCAGCAGCTTGAAAGGAGATAACACTGAAGCTTTCTTT. This translates into CASSLKGDNTEAFF.